The clone carrying this TCR beta chain has just a few counts. Each CDR3 protein gets one entry after TCRdb re-called the 5' RACE reads with MiXCR. The sample holds about 500,000 distinct CDR3 sequences, less than 20% seen once. The data originate from a study of T cells after yellow fever vaccination. Germline CDR1 SQVTM, CDR2 ANQGSEA. Trimming stripped 6 bases from V and 5 bases from J, with 7 bases between. The CDR3 sequence is 11 residues long. The sequence came from a man between 18 and 35 years old who received the YFV17D yellow fever vaccine. The chain joins TRBV29-1 to TRBJ2-2; D is ambiguous. The sample was PBMCs, taken more than 4 days after the first yellow fever vaccination. The CDR3 protein is CSVVGTGELFF. In nucleotides, the CDR3 is TGCAGCGTAGTAGGGACCGGGGAGCTGTTTTTT.